This T cell receptor beta chain came from a study of long-term antiretroviral therapy in people with HIV. Study-wide results and caveats: Comparison with controls showed narrower CDR3 length ranges in HIV repertoires.

Trimming removed 0 bases at V and 0 bases at J, with 12 bases between. CDR3 length: 16 residues. Germline-derived CDR1 and CDR2 are GTSNPN and SVGIG (reference sequence). The assay, immunoSEQ v3.0, was run at survey level. Assay: immunoSEQ multiplex PCR; the TCRdb copy retains only in-frame clones and omits some. Of more than 35,000 clones in the sample, 90% to 95% are singletons; the top ten hold 2.5% to 3.5%. For this clone: Its antigen is currently unknown. Other DNA sequences from this sample encode an identical CDR3 as well.

The sequencing here drew on unsorted PBMCs, taken 3.7 years after starting antiretroviral therapy. This chain links TRBV30 with TRBJ1-5, with D tentatively TRBD1 (5 bases). This sequence originates from a woman between 45 and 60 years old with HIV. The CDR3 loop is CAWSVQGRDSNQPQHF. The CDR3 DNA reads as TGTGCCTGGAGTGTACAAGGCAGGGATAGCAATCAGCCCCAGCATTTT. The full variable domain, rest sourced from reference TRBV30 and TRBJ1-5, is SQTIHQWPATLVQPVGSPLSLECTVEGTSNPNLYWYRQAAGRGLQLLFYSVGIGQISSEVPQNLSASRPQDRQFILSSKKLLLSDSGFYLCAWSVQGRDSNQPQHFGDGTRLSIL.